This T cell receptor beta chain stems from a study of chemoradiotherapy in HPV16-positive cancers. Points from the study as a whole: Candidate HPV-specific clones and E7-related TCR motifs grew in tumor during treatment. HPV-specific T cells were functionally defined from only two HPV16-positive patients.

The protocol was immunoSEQ multiplex PCR, while the TCRdb copy is restricted to in-frame clones and leaves out a portion. The sample shows 25,000 to 40,000 clones, approximately 88% of them seen only once. The germline V gene has CDR1 MNHEY and CDR2 SVGAGI. The ends were cut back, 6 bases at V and 0 bases at J, with 12 bases in the middle. This CDR3 has 15 amino acids. Comments on this clone: What it recognizes is unknown.

Over chemoradiotherapy, repertoires were sampled more than once. This material consisted of blood, taken from a patient who underwent chemoradiotherapy. The chain links TRBV6-5 to TRBJ1-5; tentatively, D is TRBD1 (5 bases). This receptor was obtained from a human donor with HPV-associated anogenital cancer. For the CDR3, the DNA is TGTGCCAGCAGGACAACAGGTAATAGCAATCAGCCCCAGCATTTT. Translating it yields CASRTTGNSNQPQHF.